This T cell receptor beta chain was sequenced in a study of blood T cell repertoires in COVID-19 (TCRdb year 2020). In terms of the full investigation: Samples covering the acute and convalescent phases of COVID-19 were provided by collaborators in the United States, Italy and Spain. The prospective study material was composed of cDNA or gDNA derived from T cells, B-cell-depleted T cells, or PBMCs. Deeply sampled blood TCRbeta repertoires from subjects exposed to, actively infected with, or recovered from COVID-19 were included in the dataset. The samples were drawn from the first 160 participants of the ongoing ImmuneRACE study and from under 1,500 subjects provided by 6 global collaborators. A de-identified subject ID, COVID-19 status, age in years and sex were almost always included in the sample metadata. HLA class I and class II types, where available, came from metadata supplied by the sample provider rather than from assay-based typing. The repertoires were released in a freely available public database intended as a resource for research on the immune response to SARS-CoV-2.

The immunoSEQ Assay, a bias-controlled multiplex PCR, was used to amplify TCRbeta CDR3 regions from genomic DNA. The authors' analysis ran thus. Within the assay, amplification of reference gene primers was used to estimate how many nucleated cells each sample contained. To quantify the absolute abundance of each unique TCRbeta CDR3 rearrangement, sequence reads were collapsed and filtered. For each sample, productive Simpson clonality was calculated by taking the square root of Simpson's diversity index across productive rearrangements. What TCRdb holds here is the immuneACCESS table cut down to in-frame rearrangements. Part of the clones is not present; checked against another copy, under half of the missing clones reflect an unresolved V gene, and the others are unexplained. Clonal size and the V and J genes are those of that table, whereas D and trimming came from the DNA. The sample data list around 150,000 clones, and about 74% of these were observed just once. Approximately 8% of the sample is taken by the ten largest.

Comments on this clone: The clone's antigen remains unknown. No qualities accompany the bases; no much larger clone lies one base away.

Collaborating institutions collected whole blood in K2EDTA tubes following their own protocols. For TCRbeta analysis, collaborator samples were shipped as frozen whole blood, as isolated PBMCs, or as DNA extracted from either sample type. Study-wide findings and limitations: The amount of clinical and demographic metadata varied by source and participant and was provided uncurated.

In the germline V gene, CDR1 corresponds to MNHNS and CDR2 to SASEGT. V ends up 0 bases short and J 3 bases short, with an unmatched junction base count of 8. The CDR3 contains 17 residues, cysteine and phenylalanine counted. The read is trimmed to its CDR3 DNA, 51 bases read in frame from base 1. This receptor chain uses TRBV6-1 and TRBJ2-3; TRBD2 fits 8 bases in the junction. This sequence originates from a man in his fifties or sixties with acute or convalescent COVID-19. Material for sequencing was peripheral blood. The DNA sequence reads TGTGCCAGCAGTGAAGCGGGCGGGGGACTAGGAACAGATACGCAGTATTTT. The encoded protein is CASSEAGGGLGTDTQYF.